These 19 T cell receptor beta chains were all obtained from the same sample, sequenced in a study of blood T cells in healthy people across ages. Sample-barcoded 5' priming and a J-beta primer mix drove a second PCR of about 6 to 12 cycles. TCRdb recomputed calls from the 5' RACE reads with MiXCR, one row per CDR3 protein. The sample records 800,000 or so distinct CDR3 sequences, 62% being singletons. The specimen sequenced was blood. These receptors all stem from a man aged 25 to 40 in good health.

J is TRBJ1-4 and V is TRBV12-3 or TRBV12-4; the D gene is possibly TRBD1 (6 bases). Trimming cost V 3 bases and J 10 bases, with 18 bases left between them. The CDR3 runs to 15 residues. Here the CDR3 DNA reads TGTGCCAGCAGTTTTCAGGGACAACCGAGGAGAAAACTGTTTTTT. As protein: CASSFQGQPRRKLFF.

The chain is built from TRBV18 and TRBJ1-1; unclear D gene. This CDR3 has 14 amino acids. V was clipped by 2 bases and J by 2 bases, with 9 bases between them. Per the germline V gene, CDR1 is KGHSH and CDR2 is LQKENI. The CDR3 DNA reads TGTGCCAGCTCACCAAAGGCATATAACACTGAAGCTTTCTTT. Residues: CASSPKAYNTEAFF.

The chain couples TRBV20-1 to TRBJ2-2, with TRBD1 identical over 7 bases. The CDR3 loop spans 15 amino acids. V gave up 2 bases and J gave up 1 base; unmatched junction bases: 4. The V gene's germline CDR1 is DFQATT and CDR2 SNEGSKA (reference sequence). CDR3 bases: TGCAGTGCTAGACCGGACAGGTTGAACACCGGGGAGCTGTTTTTT. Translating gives CSARPDRLNTGELFF.

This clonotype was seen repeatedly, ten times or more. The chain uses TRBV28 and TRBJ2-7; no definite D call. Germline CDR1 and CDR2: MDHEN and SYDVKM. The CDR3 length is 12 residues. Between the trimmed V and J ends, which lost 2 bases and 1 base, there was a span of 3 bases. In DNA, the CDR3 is TGTGCCAGCAGTTTACGGTCCTACGAGCAGTACTTC. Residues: CASSLRSYEQYF.

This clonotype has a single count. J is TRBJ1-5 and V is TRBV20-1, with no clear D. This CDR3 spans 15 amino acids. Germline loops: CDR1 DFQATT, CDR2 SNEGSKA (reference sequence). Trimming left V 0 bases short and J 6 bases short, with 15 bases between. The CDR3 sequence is CSARDGLPWGQPQHF. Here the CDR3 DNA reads TGCAGTGCTAGAGATGGTCTTCCATGGGGTCAGCCCCAGCATTTT.

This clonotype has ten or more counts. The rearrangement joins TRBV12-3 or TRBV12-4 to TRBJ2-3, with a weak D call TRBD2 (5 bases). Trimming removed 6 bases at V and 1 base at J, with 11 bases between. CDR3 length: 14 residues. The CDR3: CASSPDWRTDTQYF. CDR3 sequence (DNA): TGTGCCAGCAGCCCGGACTGGCGCACAGATACGCAGTATTTT.

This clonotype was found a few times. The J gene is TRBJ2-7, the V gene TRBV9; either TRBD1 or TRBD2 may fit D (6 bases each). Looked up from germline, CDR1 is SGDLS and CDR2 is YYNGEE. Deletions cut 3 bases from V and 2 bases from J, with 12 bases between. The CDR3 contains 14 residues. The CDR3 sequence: CASSGGDTTYEQYF. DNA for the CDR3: TGTGCCAGCAGCGGGGGGGACACTACCTACGAGCAGTACTTC.

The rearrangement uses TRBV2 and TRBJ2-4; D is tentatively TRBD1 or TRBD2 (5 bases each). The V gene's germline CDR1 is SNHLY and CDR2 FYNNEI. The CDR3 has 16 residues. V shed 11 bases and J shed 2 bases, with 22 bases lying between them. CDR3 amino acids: CAGDFGSGRTKNIQYF. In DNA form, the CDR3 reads TGTGCCGGCGACTTCGGATCGGGGCGAACCAAAAACATTCAGTACTTC.

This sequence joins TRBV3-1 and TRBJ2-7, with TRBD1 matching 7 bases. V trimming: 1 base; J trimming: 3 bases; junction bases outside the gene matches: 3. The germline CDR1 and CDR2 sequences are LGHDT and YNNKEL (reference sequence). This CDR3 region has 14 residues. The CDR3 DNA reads TGTGCCAGCAGCCAAGGGCCAGGGGGCTACGAGCAGTACTTC. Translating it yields CASSQGPGGYEQYF.

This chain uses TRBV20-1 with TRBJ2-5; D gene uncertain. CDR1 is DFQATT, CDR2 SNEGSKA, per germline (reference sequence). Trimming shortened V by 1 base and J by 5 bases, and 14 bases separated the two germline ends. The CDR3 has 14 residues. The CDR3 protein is CSARAPGRMETQYF. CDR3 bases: TGCAGTGCTAGAGCGCCCGGCAGAATGGAGACCCAGTACTTC.

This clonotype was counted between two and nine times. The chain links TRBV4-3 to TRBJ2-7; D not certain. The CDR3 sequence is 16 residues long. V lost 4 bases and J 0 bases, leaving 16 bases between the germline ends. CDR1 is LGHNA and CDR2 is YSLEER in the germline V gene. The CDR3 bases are TGCGCCAGCAGCCTCGACTTTGCCAATCCCTCCTACGAGCAGTACTTC. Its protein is CASSLDFANPSYEQYF.

The CDR3 is CANMNGGLRDTQYF. For the CDR3, the DNA is TGTGCCAACATGAATGGGGGGTTAAGAGATACGCAGTATTTT. This chain connects TRBV28 to TRBJ2-3, with a tentative D call TRBD2 (6 bases). The CDR3 extends over 14 amino acids. The germline V and J ends were trimmed by 10 bases and 5 bases, with 19 bases remaining between them. CDR1 and CDR2 from the germline V gene are MDHEN and SYDVKM. The full variable domain, its missing parts supplied by reference TRBV28 and TRBJ2-3, is DVKVTQSSRYLVKRTGEKVFLECVQDMDHENMFWYRQDPGLGLRLIYFSYDVKMKEKGDIPEGYSVSREKKERFSLILESASTNQTSMYLCANMNGGLRDTQYFGPGTRLTVL.

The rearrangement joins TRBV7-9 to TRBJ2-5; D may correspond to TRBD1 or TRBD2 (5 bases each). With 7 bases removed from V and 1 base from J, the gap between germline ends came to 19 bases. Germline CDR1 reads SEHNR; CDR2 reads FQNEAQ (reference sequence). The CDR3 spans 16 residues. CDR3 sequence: CASTNRPGPRQETQYF. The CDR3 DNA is TGTGCCAGCACCAACCGACCGGGACCTCGCCAAGAGACCCAGTACTTC.

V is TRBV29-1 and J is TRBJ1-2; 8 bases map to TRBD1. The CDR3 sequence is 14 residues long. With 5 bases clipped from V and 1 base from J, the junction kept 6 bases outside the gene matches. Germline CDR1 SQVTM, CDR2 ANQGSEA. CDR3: CSVQAGGLNYGYTF. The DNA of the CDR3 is TGCAGCGTTCAGGCAGGGGGCCTTAACTATGGCTACACCTTC.

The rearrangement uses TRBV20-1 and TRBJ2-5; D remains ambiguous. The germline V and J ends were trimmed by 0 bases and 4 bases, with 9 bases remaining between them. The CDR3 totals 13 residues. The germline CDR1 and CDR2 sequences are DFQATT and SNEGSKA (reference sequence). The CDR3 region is CSARDRARETQYF. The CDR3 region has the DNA TGCAGTGCTAGAGATCGGGCTAGAGAGACCCAGTACTTC.

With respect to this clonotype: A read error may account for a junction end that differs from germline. CDR3 sequence: CATNRGFQETQYF. DNA for the CDR3: TGTGCCACCAACAGAGGCTTCCAAGAGACCCAGTACTTC. This rearrangement joins TRBV15 to TRBJ2-5; D remains unclear. The CDR3 extends over 13 amino acids. Germline CDR1 reads LNHNV; CDR2 reads YYDKDF (reference sequence). The full variable domain, completed using reference TRBV15 and TRBJ2-5, is DAMVIQNPRYQVTQFGKPVTLSCSQTLNHNVMYWYQQKSSQAPKLLFHYYDKDFNNEADTPDNFQSRRPNTSFCFLDIRSPGLGDTAMYLCATNRGFQETQYFGPGTRLLVL.

The CDR3 spells CASKEGGTDTQYF. The CDR3 DNA sequence: TGTGCCTCAAAGGAGGGGGGCACAGATACGCAGTATTTT. The chain combines TRBV2 with TRBJ2-3; D could derive from TRBD1 or TRBD2 (6 bases each). The CDR3 extends over 13 amino acids. Germline-derived CDR1 and CDR2 are SNHLY and FYNNEI. V lost 11 bases to trimming and J lost 1 base, with 13 bases between them.

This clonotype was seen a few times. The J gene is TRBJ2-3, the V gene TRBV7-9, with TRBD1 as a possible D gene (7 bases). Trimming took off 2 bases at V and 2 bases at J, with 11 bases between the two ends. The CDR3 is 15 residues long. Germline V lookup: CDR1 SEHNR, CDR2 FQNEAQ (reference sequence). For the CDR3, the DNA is TGTGCCAGCAGCTTAAACAGGGGACTCACAGATACGCAGTATTTT. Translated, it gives CASSLNRGLTDTQYF.

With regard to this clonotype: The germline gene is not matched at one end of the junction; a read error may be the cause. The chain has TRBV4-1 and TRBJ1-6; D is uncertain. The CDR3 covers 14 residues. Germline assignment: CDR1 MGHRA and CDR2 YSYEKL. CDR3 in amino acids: CASGQDMVESPLHF. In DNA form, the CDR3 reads TGCGCCAGCGGCCAAGACATGGTAGAATCACCCCTCCACTTT.